A selection of T cell receptor beta chains follows, all from one sample in a study of OX40 agonist ivuxolimab in advanced cancers. Profiled with immunoSEQ multiplex PCR; TCRdb holds only in-frame clones, not every one. The table shows 77,000 or so clones, with 89% occurring only once. The specimen was CD4+ or CD8+ T cells sorted from blood, collected in a trial of the OX40 agonist ivuxolimab. These receptors were obtained from an adult with an advanced solid tumor such as melanoma, head and neck, liver or kidney cancer. Both conserved end residues are part of each CDR3. D genes are given only for firm matches. Some rows mark clone size as missing; the rest say once, few, many or name a class of expanded clone.

TRBV10-1,NA,TRBJ2-1,TRBD2,16,TGCGCCAGCAGTGAGTCGGGTAGCGGGAGTGGAAATGAGCAGTTCTTC,CASSESGSGSGNEQFF
TRBV10-3,NA,TRBJ2-6,TRBD2,17,TGTGCCATCAGTGAGGCCCTGGGAGGGTCTGGGGCCAACGTCCTGACTTTC,CAISEALGGSGANVLTF
TRBV5-1,NA,TRBJ2-5,TRBD2,16,TGCGCCAGCAGCTCGGGACTAGCGGGGGGGATCGAGACCCAGTACTTC,CASSSGLAGGIETQYF
TRBV9,NA,TRBJ2-3,TRBD2,18,TGTGCCAGCAGCGCCAGGGAGGGGACTAGCGGAAGCACAGATACGCAGTATTTT,CASSAREGTSGSTDTQYF
TRBV7-9,NA,TRBJ1-1,NA,14,TGTGCCAGCAGCCGATCGGGCCTGAACACTGAAGCTTTCTTT,CASSRSGLNTEAFF
TRBV18,NA,TRBJ1-5,NA,16,TGTGCCAGCTCACCACCGGGCGGGGTTAGCAATCAGCCCCAGCATTTT,CASSPPGGVSNQPQHF
TRBV11-2,NA,TRBJ2-5,NA,13,TGTGCCAGCAGCTACGGGGCACAAGAGACCCAGTACTTC,CASSYGAQETQYF
TRBV5-1,NA,TRBJ2-1,NA,16,TGCGCCAGCAGCTTGACCGGCAGGGTCCATGTCAATGAGCAGTTCTTC,CASSLTGRVHVNEQFF
TRBV4-1,once,TRBJ1-2,TRBD1,14,TGCGCCAGCAGCCTCGGACAGGGCAACTATGGCTACACCTTC,CASSLGQGNYGYTF
TRBV7-9,NA,TRBJ2-5,TRBD1,18,TGTGCCAGCAGCTTAGCAAGGTTAGGCAGGGGGCGCGTGGAGACCCAGTACTTC,CASSLARLGRGRVETQYF
TRBV11-3,once,TRBJ2-2,NA,14,TGTGCCAGCAGCTTAGACAGGATCACCGGGGAGCTGTTTTTT,CASSLDRITGELFF
TRBV5-6,once,TRBJ1-5,NA,13,TGTGCCAGCAGCTCGGGACGTAGGAGGCCCCAGCATTTT,CASSSGRRRPQHF
TRBV5-1,few,TRBJ2-5,TRBD1,21,TGCGCCAGCAGCTCGACCAGAATACGGACAGGGTGGGATAGTGGTAAAGAGACCCAGTACTTC,CASSSTRIRTGWDSGKETQYF
TRBV4-2,NA,TRBJ2-1,NA,14,TGTGCCAGCGCCCTGGGGTATAGCCGTGATGAGCAGTTCTTC,CASALGYSRDEQFF